Here is one T cell receptor beta chain with its context. What it binds is unknown. This entry belongs to a study of shared clonotypes between healthy human individuals. Study-level background: Aged between 18 and 49, the donors were a couple of women and three men.

Points from the study as a whole: Some naive CD4 clonotypes, approximately 4.5%, turned up in common across a handful of donors.

How the authors handled the data: Because ImmunoSEQ provided only junction sequences with no quality scores, the filtering differed. Produced via immunoSEQ multiplex PCR; TCRdb's table is partial and in-frame only. V and J calls and clone size are copied from that table; D and trimming were computed from the DNA. This sample has 2.3 million or so clones, with 85% to 95% found just once. The junction had 8 bases not matched to a gene; V was cut back by 4 bases and J by 0 bases. The germline V gene has CDR1 SGHTA and CDR2 FQGNSA. The CDR3 runs to 16 residues. Sequencing was done on a sample of naive CD4+ T cells from PBMCs. Subset defined: CD45RA+ positively selected. The source is a man aged 18-30 years in good health. Some clones in this sample may be carry-over from other donors' samples. V gene TRBV7-2 combines with J gene TRBJ2-5; 7 nucleotides align to TRBD1. The CDR3 coding sequence is TGTGCCAGCAGCTCTAGCCCACAGGGGAACCAAGAGACCCAGTACTTC. Amino acids: CASSSSPQGNQETQYF.